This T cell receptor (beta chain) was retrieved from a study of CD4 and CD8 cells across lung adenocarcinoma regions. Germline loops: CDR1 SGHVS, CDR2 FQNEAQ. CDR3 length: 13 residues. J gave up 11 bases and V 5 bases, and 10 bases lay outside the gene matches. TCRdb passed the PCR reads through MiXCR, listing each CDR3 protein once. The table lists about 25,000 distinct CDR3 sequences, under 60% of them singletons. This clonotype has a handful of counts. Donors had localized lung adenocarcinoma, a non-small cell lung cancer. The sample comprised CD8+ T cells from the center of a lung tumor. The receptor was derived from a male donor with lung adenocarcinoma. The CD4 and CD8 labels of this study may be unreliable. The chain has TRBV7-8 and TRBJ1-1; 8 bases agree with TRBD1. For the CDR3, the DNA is TGTGCCAGCAGCCCAAGTCTGGACAGGGATGCTTTCTTT. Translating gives CASSPSLDRDAFF.